Sequencing of this T cell receptor beta chain was carried out in a study of early T cells in non-severe SARS-CoV-2 infection. Trimming cost V 7 bases and J 5 bases; bases outside gene matches: 16. This CDR3 spans 16 amino acids. CDR1 and CDR2 (germline): ENHRY, SYGVKD. TCRdb processed the 5' RACE reads anew with MiXCR; each CDR3 protein has one entry. The table shows some 56,000 distinct CDR3 sequences, with approximately 16% occurring only once. This TCR was sampled from an adult who was a healthcare worker with PCR-confirmed SARS-CoV-2 infection or an uninfected control (not recorded which). The chain combines TRBV10-3 with TRBJ2-7; 8 nucleotides line up with TRBD1. The sample here was whole blood, taken at baseline. Here the CDR3 reads CAITARTGSWGDEQYF. As DNA, the CDR3 is TGTGCCATCACCGCCAGGACAGGGAGTTGGGGCGACGAGCAGTACTTC.